A selection of T cell receptor beta chains follows, all from one sample in a study of cytomegalovirus exposure and HLA in healthy donors. Generated by immunoSEQ multiplex PCR, the TCRdb table keeps only in-frame clones and is missing some. The sample consists of hundreds of thousands of clones, over 60% of them appearing once. The sequenced material came from PBMCs. These receptors were obtained from a man in his late teens or twenties in good health and CMV-seronegative. The CDR3 runs from the conserved cysteine through the conserved F or W. D genes are given only for firm matches. Not every row has a clone size; where given, it reads once, few, many or a size class.

d_call,clone_size,j_call,v_call,cdr3_nt,cdr3_aa
NA,few,TRBJ2-5,TRBV13,TGTGCCAGCAGCTTAGCCGGGGTCGGGGAGACCCAGTACTTC,CASSLAGVGETQYF
TRBD2,NA,TRBJ2-1,TRBV9,TGTGCCAGCAGCGAAAGCCTAGCGGCAACCCCCCATGAGCAGTTCTTC,CASSESLAATPHEQFF
NA,NA,TRBJ2-7,TRBV28,TGTGCCAGCAGGACCGGGGTAACCTACGAGCAGTACTTC,CASRTGVTYEQYF
NA,NA,TRBJ2-7,TRBV28,TGTGCCAGCAAGGACACTCCCTACGAGCAGTACTTC,CASKDTPYEQYF
NA,once,TRBJ2-1,TRBV5-4,TGTGCCAGCAGCAAGAGCGTACGGATAGAGAACAATGAGCAGTTCTTC,CASSKSVRIENNEQFF
TRBD2,few,TRBJ2-1,TRBV30,TGTGCCTGGAGACTAGCGGGATCCTACAATGAGCAGTTCTTC,CAWRLAGSYNEQFF
NA,NA,TRBJ1-2,TRBV6-6,TGTGCCAGCAGCAACGCACGACAGACCTATGGCCACACCTTC,CASSNARQTYGHTF
NA,NA,TRBJ2-7,TRBV2,TGTGCCAGCAACCCTACAGGGAGAGGAGACGAGCAGTACTTC,CASNPTGRGDEQYF
NA,NA,TRBJ1-1,TRBV28,TGTGCCAGCAGTTTATCTAGGAGGGGTGGGACTGAAGCTTTCTTT,CASSLSRRGGTEAFF
TRBD2,NA,TRBJ2-1,TRBV7-9,TGTGCCAGCAGCCTCCGGGACTACTACAATGAGCAGTTCTTC,CASSLRDYYNEQFF
NA,NA,TRBJ1-2,TRBV29-1,TGCAGCGTTGGGAGGGGTAACTATGGCTACACCTTC,CSVGRGNYGYTF
NA,once,TRBJ2-7,TRBV4-1,TGCGCCAGCAGCCACCCGGCCCGAGACCCGACTTACGAGCAGTACTTC,CASSHPARDPTYEQYF
NA,NA,TRBJ2-7,TRBV6-1,TGTGCCAGCAGTGTCAGCCAGGCCTACGAGCAGTACTTC,CASSVSQAYEQYF
NA,once,TRBJ1-4,TRBV5-1,TGCGCCAGCAGCTTGTCGACAGGACCCGCAACTAATGAAAAACTGTTTTTT,CASSLSTGPATNEKLFF
TRBD2,NA,TRBJ2-3,TRBV2,TGTGCCAGCGTGGGAGGGACTAGCGGGTTAGGGACAGATACGCAGTATTTT,CASVGGTSGLGTDTQYF
NA,NA,TRBJ1-1,TRBV6-1,TGTGCCAGCAGTGGAAACAGCAACACTGAAGCTTTCTTT,CASSGNSNTEAFF
TRBD2,NA,TRBJ2-7,TRBV10-2,TGCGCCAGCAGACTAGCGGGAGCTGGCGAGCAGTACTTC,CASRLAGAGEQYF
TRBD1,NA,TRBJ2-7,TRBV2,TGTGCCAGCAGTGAACCGGGACAGGGTTTATACGAGCAGTACTTC,CASSEPGQGLYEQYF
TRBD2,NA,TRBJ2-7,TRBV9,TGTGCCAGCAGCTCCGGACTAGCGAGCTCCTACGAGCAGTACTTC,CASSSGLASSYEQYF
NA,NA,TRBJ2-7,TRBV5-1,TGCGCCAGCAGCCCCGGGAGCTCCTACGAGCAGTACTTC,CASSPGSSYEQYF
NA,once,TRBJ1-2,TRBV28,TGTGCCAGCAGTTATGGCAGCGGTAACTATGGCTACACCTTC,CASSYGSGNYGYTF
TRBD2,NA,TRBJ2-5,TRBV5-1,TGCGCCAGCAGCCTGGGACTAGCGGGAGCGATGGAGACCCAGTACTTC,CASSLGLAGAMETQYF
NA,NA,TRBJ2-6,TRBV27,TGTGCCAGCAGTCCTGGACAGTCTGGGGCCAACGTCCTGACTTTC,CASSPGQSGANVLTF
NA,once,TRBJ2-3,TRBV7-8,TGTGCCAGCAGCTCCCACCCGGTACTTAGAGGGGATACGCAGTATTTT,CASSSHPVLRGDTQYF
NA,NA,TRBJ2-1,TRBV29-1,TGCAGCGTTGAAGCGGGGTCTAGGTACAATGGGCAGTTCTTC,CSVEAGSRYNGQFF
TRBD1,NA,TRBJ2-1,TRBV5-1,TGCGCCAGCAGCCCCTCTAGAGGGGGCACACACGGTGAGCAGTTCTTC,CASSPSRGGTHGEQFF
NA,NA,TRBJ1-5,TRBV28,TGTGCCAGCAGTTTGGGGAGGGCCAGTCAGCCCCAGCATTTT,CASSLGRASQPQHF
TRBD2,NA,TRBJ2-7,TRBV5-1,TGCGCCAGCAGACAGGTGGGCGGGAGAGTATACGAGCAGTACTTC,CASRQVGGRVYEQYF
NA,NA,TRBJ2-5,TRBV5-1,TGCGCCAGCAGCTTGTCCAGGGCCCGGGAGACCCAGTACTTC,CASSLSRARETQYF
NA,NA,TRBJ1-1,TRBV11-2,TGTGCCAGCAGGCTCTCAGGCAGCTGGGCTAACACTGAAGCTTTCTTT,CASRLSGSWANTEAFF
NA,NA,TRBJ2-7,TRBV18,TGTGCCAGCTCACTGGGGCAAGACTACGAGCAGTACTTC,CASSLGQDYEQYF
TRBD1,NA,TRBJ2-7,TRBV30,TGTGCCGGGAACCGGGACAGAGGGGGCGAGCAGTACTTC,CAGNRDRGGEQYF
NA,NA,TRBJ1-4,TRBV28,TGTGCCAGCACCCGCGGTACAACTAATGAAAAACTGTTTTTT,CASTRGTTNEKLFF
NA,few,TRBJ1-2,TRBV6-5,TGTGCCAGCAGTTACTCGAGAGACAGACACTATGGCTACACCTTC,CASSYSRDRHYGYTF
TRBD1,NA,TRBJ2-5,TRBV6-5,TGTGCCAGCAGTCTTAATAGGGGGCTTGAGACCCAGTACTTC,CASSLNRGLETQYF
NA,NA,TRBJ2-7,TRBV5-1,TGCGCCAGCAGCTTGGAAATCGGGGGAGGATACGAGCAGTACTTC,CASSLEIGGGYEQYF
TRBD1,NA,TRBJ2-1,TRBV11-3,TGTGCCAGCAGCCCAAGGGGACAGGGTCTCTACAATGAGCAGTTCTTC,CASSPRGQGLYNEQFF
TRBD1,once,TRBJ2-7,TRBV10-2,TGCGCCAGCAGCCCTAGGACAGGGGGCTACGAGCAGTACTTC,CASSPRTGGYEQYF
TRBD2,NA,TRBJ2-1,TRBV19,TGTGCCAGTAGTATAGTTAGCGGGGTGTACAATGAGCAGTTCTTC,CASSIVSGVYNEQFF
NA,NA,TRBJ1-1,TRBV2,TGTGCCAGAAAACAGTCCATGAACACTGAAGCTTTCTTT,CARKQSMNTEAFF
TRBD2,NA,TRBJ2-2,TRBV2,TGTGCCAGCAGTGCACAGACTAGCGGGACGAACACCGGGGAGCTGTTTTTT,CASSAQTSGTNTGELFF
NA,NA,TRBJ1-2,TRBV11-2,TGTGCCAGCAGCTTGGCCGGGGGACGCTCTACCTATGGCTACACCTTC,CASSLAGGRSTYGYTF
NA,NA,TRBJ2-1,TRBV19,TGTGCCAGTAGTATACGGAATGAGCAGTTCTTC,CASSIRNEQFF
NA,NA,TRBJ2-7,TRBV5-1,TGCGCCAGCAGCTTCGGTGGAGGGGCCTACGAGCAGTACTTC,CASSFGGGAYEQYF
NA,NA,TRBJ1-2,TRBV2,TGTGCCAGCAGGATGACCCCAGGGGATGGCTACACCTTC,CASRMTPGDGYTF
TRBD2,NA,TRBJ2-7,TRBV19,TGTGCCAGTAGTGGCGCCGGGACTAGCGTCTACGAGCAGTACTTC,CASSGAGTSVYEQYF
NA,NA,TRBJ2-7,TRBV19,TGTGCCAGTAGCCCCCGGGATCCCTACGAGCAGTACTTC,CASSPRDPYEQYF
NA,NA,TRBJ2-1,TRBV2,TGTGCCACCCAACCTTCAGGTTCCCCAGAGGGTGAGCAGTTCTTC,CATQPSGSPEGEQFF
TRBD2,NA,TRBJ2-3,TRBV15,TGTGCCACCAGCAGAGATAAGACTAGCGGGAGCGCAGATACGCAGTATTTT,CATSRDKTSGSADTQYF
NA,NA,TRBJ2-1,TRBV18,TGTGCCAGCTCACCAGGGAACAGAGAGGGCAATGAGCAGTTCTTC,CASSPGNREGNEQFF
NA,NA,TRBJ1-5,TRBV19,TGTGCCAGTAGTATAGGAGTTTCGCAGGGGCAGCCCCAGCATTTT,CASSIGVSQGQPQHF
NA,NA,TRBJ2-7,TRBV2,TGTGCCAGCAGTGAAGGACACAATTCCTACGAGCAGTACTTC,CASSEGHNSYEQYF
NA,NA,TRBJ1-2,TRBV15,TGTGCCACCAGCAGAGATCCCGGGGAAGGCTACACCTTC,CATSRDPGEGYTF
TRBD1,NA,TRBJ2-7,TRBV19,TGTGCCAGTAGTTTCCCCCGGGACAGGGGAACCATAGGGGTGGACGAGCAGTACTTC,CASSFPRDRGTIGVDEQYF